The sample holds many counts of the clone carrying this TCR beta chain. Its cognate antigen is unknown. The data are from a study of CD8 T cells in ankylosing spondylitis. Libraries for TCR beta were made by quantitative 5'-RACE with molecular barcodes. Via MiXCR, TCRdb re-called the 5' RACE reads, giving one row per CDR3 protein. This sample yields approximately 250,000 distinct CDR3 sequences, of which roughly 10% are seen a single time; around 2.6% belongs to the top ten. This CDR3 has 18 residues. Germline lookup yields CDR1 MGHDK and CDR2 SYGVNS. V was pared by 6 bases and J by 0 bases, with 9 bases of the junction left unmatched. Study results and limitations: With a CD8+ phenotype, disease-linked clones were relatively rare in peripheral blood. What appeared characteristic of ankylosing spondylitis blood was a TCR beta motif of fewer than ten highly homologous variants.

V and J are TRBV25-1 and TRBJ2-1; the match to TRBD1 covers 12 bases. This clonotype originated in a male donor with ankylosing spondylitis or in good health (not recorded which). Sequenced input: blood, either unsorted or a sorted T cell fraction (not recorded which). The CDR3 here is CASRGQGAIGGSYNEQFF. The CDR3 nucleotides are TGTGCCAGCAGGGGACAGGGGGCTATTGGCGGCTCCTACAATGAGCAGTTCTTC. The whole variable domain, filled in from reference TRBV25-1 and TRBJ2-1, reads EADIYQTPRYLVIGTGKKITLECSQTMGHDKMYWYQQDPGMELHLIHYSYGVNSTEKGDLSSESTVSRIRTEHFPLTLESARPSHTSQYLCASRGQGAIGGSYNEQFFGPGTRLTVL.